These 32 T cell receptor beta chains originate from one sample sequenced in a study of beta chain features in type 1 diabetes. The study's findings and limits: TCRB CDR3s were moderately but significantly shorter in Type 1 diabetes patients in all four CD4+ subsets.

These receptors are not linked to any known antigen. Sequencing targeted expressed TCRB transcripts, as all isolated RNA had been reverse transcribed. Method: immunoSEQ multiplex PCR; TCRdb's copy keeps in-frame clones and lacks some. The profile shows 50,000 to 70,000 clones, around 56% of them singletons. Sequencing input: Tregs from blood. Source of these receptors: a woman aged 40 to 50 with type 1 diabetes.

CDR3 sequence: CASSFRGRPHREQYF. CDR3 nucleotide sequence: TGTGCCAGCAGCTTTCGGGGGAGGCCGCATCGGGAGCAGTACTTC. The V and J genes are TRBV7-3 and TRBJ2-7; tentatively, D is TRBD2 (6 bases). In germline, CDR1 is SGHTA, CDR2 FQGTGA. The CDR3 has 15 amino acids. The V gene lost 3 bases and the J gene lost 7 bases, with 19 bases spanning the gap. The entire variable domain, with the rest obtained from reference TRBV7-3 and TRBJ2-7, is as follows: GAGVSQTPSNKVTEKGKYVELRCDPISGHTALYWYRQSLGQGPEFLIYFQGTGAADDSGLPNDRFFAVRPEGSVSTLKIQRTERGDSAVYLCASSFRGRPHREQYFGPGTRLTVT.

The chain employs TRBV6-5 and TRBJ2-5; the match to TRBD1 covers 9 bases. This CDR3 spans 15 amino acids. Germline-derived CDR1 and CDR2 are MNHEY and SVGAGI. The junction had 9 bases not matched to a gene; V was cut back by 5 bases and J by 5 bases. The CDR3, as DNA: TGTGCCAGCAGTCCCACAGGGGGCCGGACGGAGACCCAGTACTTC. This gives the protein CASSPTGGRTETQYF.

The chain joins TRBV5-5 to TRBJ2-5; 7 bases match TRBD2. V lost 0 bases, J lost 5 bases, and 1 base stayed unmatched. The CDR3 covers 13 residues. Germline values: CDR1 SGHKS, CDR2 YYEKEE (reference sequence). As DNA, the CDR3 is TGTGCCAGCAGCTTGGTGGGGGGGGAGACCCAGTACTTC. Translation: CASSLVGGETQYF.

CDR3 in amino acids: CASSTLRVSSYEQYF. As DNA, the CDR3 is TGTGCCAGCAGTACCTTGAGGGTTAGCTCCTACGAGCAGTACTTC. The chain joins TRBV28 to TRBJ2-7; tentatively, D is TRBD2 (5 bases). This CDR3 contains 15 residues. Germline V gene sequence: CDR1 MDHEN, CDR2 SYDVKM. Trimming removed 5 bases from V and 0 bases from J, with 14 bases in between.

This chain joins TRBV9 and TRBJ2-2; 13 bases map to TRBD2. The J segment lost 4 bases and the V segment lost 1 base, leaving 7 bases of the junction unmatched. From germline, CDR1 is SGDLS and CDR2 YYNGEE. This CDR3 is built from 18 residues. This CDR3 is CASSVQTSGGAGTGELFF. The DNA of the CDR3 is TGTGCCAGCAGCGTACAAACTAGCGGGGGGGCAGGCACCGGGGAGCTGTTTTTT.

The V call is TRBV5-1, the J call TRBJ2-3; D is unresolved. This CDR3 contains 14 residues. V was shortened by 4 bases and J by 0 bases, with 9 bases between the two germline ends. Germline V gives CDR1 SGHRS, CDR2 YFSETQ. CDR3: CASSQAQSTDTQYF. For the CDR3, the DNA is TGCGCCAGCAGCCAAGCACAGAGCACAGATACGCAGTATTTT.

This chain connects TRBV19 to TRBJ1-6; D is uncertain. Trimming removed 1 base from V and 9 bases from J, with 16 bases in between. In germline, CDR1 is LNHDA, CDR2 SQIVND (reference sequence). This CDR3 has 16 amino acids. The CDR3 here is CASSIGLAEARSPLHF. DNA of the CDR3: TGTGCCAGTAGTATAGGCCTGGCGGAGGCTCGTTCACCCCTCCACTTT.

The chain couples TRBV6-1 to TRBJ1-2; D is undetermined. Trimming removed 8 bases at V and 10 bases at J, with 11 bases between. CDR3 size: 10 residues. Germline V gene sequence: CDR1 MNHNS, CDR2 SASEGT. CDR3 sequence: CASGAIPYTF. CDR3 sequence (DNA): TGTGCCAGCGGAGCCATCCCCTACACCTTC.

In its sample, this clone was seen a few times. The gene calls are TRBV10-3 and TRBJ2-7; unclear D gene. V lost 4 bases and J 7 bases, leaving 20 bases between the germline ends. The CDR3 extends over 15 amino acids. In germline, CDR1 is ENHRY, CDR2 SYGVKD. CDR3 nucleotides: TGTGCCATCAGTGCTACCACACAGATGTCTAAAGAGCAGTACTTC. It is translated as CAISATTQMSKEQYF.

This chain connects TRBV29-1 to TRBJ2-7, with TRBD1 as a possible D gene (5 bases). Germline loops: CDR1 SQVTM, CDR2 ANQGSEA. Trimming removed 1 base from V and 6 bases from J, with 13 bases in between. There are 13 residues in the CDR3. As DNA, the CDR3 is TGCAGCGTTGAAGCGGGTCAGGGTTCCGAGCAGTACTTC. Translated, it gives CSVEAGQGSEQYF.

The V and J genes are TRBV7-8 and TRBJ1-1; tentatively, D is TRBD1 (6 bases). V was shortened by 1 base and J by 4 bases, with 7 bases between the two germline ends. Germline values: CDR1 SGHVS, CDR2 FQNEAQ. The CDR3 extends over 13 amino acids. CDR3 coding DNA: TGTGCCAGCAGCTTAGTGGGGGCCACTGAAGCTTTCTTT. Its translation: CASSLVGATEAFF.

The V and J genes are TRBV7-9 and TRBJ1-1; D is unresolved. The germline gives CDR1 SEHNR, CDR2 FQNEAQ (reference sequence). The CDR3 has 13 amino acids. The V and J ends lost 5 bases and 11 bases respectively, with 18 bases between them. CDR3 DNA: TGTGCCAGCAGCCCCGGAGGTACCGTTAGGGCTTTCTTT. It translates to CASSPGGTVRAFF.

The chain combines TRBV7-2 with TRBJ2-1; maybe TRBD1 (6 bases). The CDR3 consists of 16 residues. V lost 1 base and J 1 base, leaving 11 bases between the germline ends. Per the germline V gene, CDR1 is SGHTA and CDR2 is FQGNSA. The CDR3, as DNA: TGTGCCAGCAGCTTAGGGTACAGGGTGTCCTACAATGAGCAGTTCTTC. Amino acid sequence: CASSLGYRVSYNEQFF.

This clone showed up just a few times. This chain links TRBV9 with TRBJ2-1; D perhaps matches TRBD2 (5 bases). V was pared by 2 bases and J by 4 bases, with 10 bases between. This CDR3 spans 14 amino acids. Germline V gives CDR1 SGDLS, CDR2 YYNGEE. This CDR3 reads CASSVGLGYNEQFF. Written as DNA, the CDR3 is TGTGCCAGCAGCGTCGGACTTGGGTACAATGAGCAGTTCTTC.

The chain joins TRBV27 to TRBJ1-6; TRBD1 matches 7 bases. Germline V gives CDR1 MNHEY, CDR2 SMNVEV (reference sequence). The trim removed 6 bases at V and 8 bases at J, leaving 7 bases unmatched. The CDR3 is made up of 14 amino acids. As DNA, the CDR3 is TGTGCCAGCAGGAACAGGGGAATCGATTCACCCCTCCACTTT. It yields the protein CASRNRGIDSPLHF.

This clone has at least ten counts. This chain links TRBV9 with TRBJ1-5, with D possibly being TRBD1 (6 bases). The CDR3 totals 15 residues. Trimming took 5 bases from V and 5 from J, leaving 17 bases between them. CDR1 is SGDLS and CDR2 is YYNGEE in the germline V gene. The CDR3 DNA follows: TGTGCCAGCAGTATAGATTCCAGGGGCGATCAGCCCCAGCATTTT. Its protein product is CASSIDSRGDQPQHF. Complete variable domain (other parts from reference TRBV9 and TRBJ1-5): DSGVTQTPKHLITATGQRVTLRCSPRSGDLSVYWYQQSLDQGLQFLIQYYNGEERAKGNILERFSAQQFPDLHSELNLSSLELGDSALYFCASSIDSRGDQPQHFGDGTRLSIL.

The chain couples TRBV7-2 to TRBJ1-1; D remains ambiguous. Germline V gene sequence: CDR1 SGHTA, CDR2 FQGNSA. This CDR3 has 14 amino acids. Trimming shortened V by 5 bases and J by 2 bases, and 12 bases separated the two germline ends. CDR3 DNA: TGTGCCAGCAGCGCCGGACTTGCAAACACTGAAGCTTTCTTT. Protein product: CASSAGLANTEAFF. Variable domain in full (rest from reference TRBV7-2 and TRBJ1-1): GAGVSQSPSNKVTEKGKDVELRCDPISGHTALYWYRQSLGQGLEFLIYFQGNSAPDKSGLPSDRFSAERTGGSVSTLTIQRTQQEDSAVYLCASSAGLANTEAFFGQGTRLTVV.

The sample holds a few counts of this clone. This sequence joins TRBV7-2 and TRBJ2-7; no definite D call. The V end lost 5 bases, the J end lost 4 bases, and 12 bases lay between the germline ends. The CDR3 consists of 13 residues. CDR1 SGHTA and CDR2 FQGNSA come from the germline V gene. The CDR3 DNA reads as TGTGCCAGCAGCCTTCAGGCCACGTACGAGCAGTACTTC. It translates to CASSLQATYEQYF.

The J gene is TRBJ2-7, the V gene TRBV7-2; 8 bases line up with TRBD1. Unmatched junction bases numbered 6, after V lost 5 bases and J lost 0 bases. CDR1 is SGHTA and CDR2 is FQGNSA in the germline V gene. This CDR3 comprises 15 residues. The CDR3 DNA is TGTGCCAGCAGCATAGTTGGACAGGGCTCCTACGAGCAGTACTTC. Its protein is CASSIVGQGSYEQYF.

This clone was seen a few times. The chain joins TRBV2 to TRBJ2-2; D uncertain. The CDR3 has 16 residues. The V gene lost 7 bases and the J gene lost 1 base, with 16 bases spanning the gap. The germline gives CDR1 SNHLY, CDR2 FYNNEI. The CDR3 region is CASTSSPGRNTGELFF. The CDR3, as DNA: TGTGCCAGCACATCCAGTCCAGGCAGGAACACCGGGGAGCTGTTTTTT.

The V and J genes are TRBV29-1 and TRBJ2-1, with 10 bases fitting TRBD2. The CDR3 spans 13 residues. With V trimmed by 6 bases and J by 5 bases, 4 bases remained unmatched. Germline CDR1 and CDR2: SQVTM and ANQGSEA. The DNA of the CDR3 is TGCAGCGTAGGGACTAGCGTAGACAATGAGCAGTTCTTC. Translating gives CSVGTSVDNEQFF.

The table lists this clone with a count of one. The rearrangement uses TRBV6-1 and TRBJ2-1; 7 bases match TRBD1. From germline, CDR1 is MNHNS and CDR2 SASEGT. The CDR3 has 14 amino acids. With 4 bases clipped from V and 4 bases from J, the junction kept 4 bases outside the gene matches. CDR3 sequence: CASSGSRGYNEQFF. The CDR3 region has the DNA TGTGCCAGCAGTGGATCCAGGGGGTACAATGAGCAGTTCTTC.

The chain couples TRBV27 to TRBJ1-1; maybe TRBD1 (5 bases). CDR3 length: 12 residues. V gave up 2 bases and J gave up 10 bases, with 11 bases separating them. Germline V lookup: CDR1 MNHEY, CDR2 SMNVEV (reference sequence). CDR3 DNA: TGTGCCAGCAGTTTAGGTCAGGGCGCAGCTTTCTTT. It is translated as CASSLGQGAAFF.

The chain combines TRBV5-1 with TRBJ1-1; no clear D. V lost 4 bases to trimming and J lost 5 bases, with 18 bases between them. Per the germline V gene, CDR1 is SGHRS and CDR2 is YFSETQ. This CDR3 has 15 amino acids. CDR3 protein: CASSASSIGGTEAFF. CDR3 coding DNA: TGCGCCAGCAGCGCCTCTTCGATAGGAGGGACTGAAGCTTTCTTT.

Here the CDR3 reads CASSLRGRSYGYTF. CDR3 sequence (DNA): TGTGCCAGCAGTTTAAGGGGGCGCAGCTATGGCTACACCTTC. The rearrangement uses TRBV28 and TRBJ1-2, with 7 bases fitting TRBD1. Germline trimming cut 2 bases from V and 4 bases from J; bases unmatched to any gene: 4. The CDR3 has 14 residues. Germline V gene sequence: CDR1 MDHEN, CDR2 SYDVKM.

The chain combines TRBV28 with TRBJ1-1; D not certain. Germline V gene lookup returns CDR1 MDHEN and CDR2 SYDVKM. This CDR3 comprises 14 residues. V lost 6 bases to trimming and J lost 1 base, with 12 bases between them. CDR3 in amino acids: CASSRSSANTEAFF. CDR3 nucleotides: TGTGCCAGCAGCCGGTCGAGCGCGAACACTGAAGCTTTCTTT.

V gene TRBV6-6 combines with J gene TRBJ2-7; 9 bases fit TRBD1. CDR1 and CDR2 from the germline V gene are MNHNY and SVGAGI (reference sequence). V gave up 5 bases and J gave up 4 bases; unmatched junction bases: 3. The CDR3 is 13 amino acids. The CDR3 loop is CASSTDRGYEQYF. The CDR3 region has the DNA TGTGCCAGCAGTACGGACAGGGGTTACGAGCAGTACTTC.

This clone turned up a few times. This chain connects TRBV29-1 to TRBJ1-5, with 9 bases aligning to TRBD1. Germline lookup yields CDR1 SQVTM and CDR2 ANQGSEA. This CDR3 comprises 13 residues. V was pared by 6 bases and J by 6 bases, with 6 bases of the junction left unmatched. The CDR3 DNA follows: TGCAGCGTCCGGACAGGGGAGGGTCAGCCCCAGCATTTT. Residues: CSVRTGEGQPQHF.

CDR3: CASSLRGSADTQYF. The CDR3 DNA sequence: TGCGCCAGCAGCTTGAGGGGGTCGGCAGATACGCAGTATTTT. This chain connects TRBV5-1 to TRBJ2-3; perhaps TRBD1 as D (6 bases). Per germline, CDR1 SGHRS and CDR2 YFSETQ. Deletions cut 1 base from V and 4 bases from J, with 10 bases between. The CDR3 spans 14 residues.

CDR3 loop: CASSSPGGTEAFF. DNA of the CDR3: TGCGCCAGCAGCTCACCAGGGGGCACTGAAGCTTTCTTT. The chain joins TRBV5-1 to TRBJ1-1; 7 bases agree with TRBD1. There are 13 residues in the CDR3. From germline, CDR1 is SGHRS and CDR2 YFSETQ. The V gene end was trimmed by 3 bases and the J gene end by 4 bases; junction bases not matched to a gene: 3.

The rearrangement links TRBV6-4 to TRBJ2-6; weak D call: TRBD1 (5 bases). The CDR3 runs 14 residues. Germline-derived CDR1 and CDR2 are MRHNA and SNTAGT. Between the trimmed V and J ends, which lost 6 bases and 2 bases, there was a span of 8 bases. CDR3 amino acids: CASSPGPGANVLTF. The DNA of the CDR3 is TGTGCCAGCAGCCCAGGGCCTGGGGCCAACGTCCTGACTTTC.

The genes are TRBV28 and TRBJ2-2, with 11 bases that match TRBD2. V was clipped by 3 bases and J by 6 bases; unmatched bases: 12. The CDR3 sequence is 18 residues long. Germline assignment: CDR1 MDHEN and CDR2 SYDVKM. Written as DNA, the CDR3 is TGTGCCAGCAGTTTGATCCGTACTAGCGGGAGCTCCGCCGGGGAGCTGTTTTTT. Translated: CASSLIRTSGSSAGELFF.